The T cell receptor beta chain described here comes from a study of PD-1 blockade in classical Hodgkin lymphoma. About the research overall: Nivolumab dosing for patients was 3 mg/kg, administered intravenously every 2 weeks.

Relapse after autologous stem cell transplantation occurred in every patient, and brentuximab vedotin exposure varied. Complete response, partial response or progressive disease was each patient's best response. Study conclusions and caveats: Relapsed/refractory patients reportedly had the lowest baseline TCR diversity, below newly diagnosed patients, who were below healthy donors.

This clone was detected only a few times. Antigen unknown. Assay: immunoSEQ multiplex PCR; the TCRdb copy retains only in-frame clones and omits some. The sample includes about 2,100 clones, more than 80% of them seen just once. The sequenced sample was peripheral blood mononuclear cells (PBMCs), obtained at baseline. The clonotype was recovered from a human donor with classical Hodgkin lymphoma.

CDR3 sequence: CASSFPGANTEAFF. The DNA of the CDR3 is TGTGCCAGCAGTTTCCCAGGGGCGAACACTGAAGCTTTCTTT. This chain links TRBV27 with TRBJ1-1, with a tentative D call TRBD1 (6 bases). Trimming left V 3 bases short and J 1 base short, with 9 bases between. CDR1 and CDR2 (germline): MNHEY, SMNVEV (reference sequence). The CDR3 has 14 amino acids.